This paragraph reports one T cell receptor (beta chain). In this sample, this clonotype turned up many times. It lacks a known antigen. The input lacks base qualities; no much larger clone sits a single base away. This sample was included in a study of T cells in Graves' hyperthyroidism and ophthalmopathy (dated by TCRdb to about 2019). In the study overall: Peripheral blood was sampled at the time of initial diagnosis, prior to any treatment. A discovery cohort of roughly 100 patients, 43 with Graves' ophthalmopathy and approximately 60 with stable Graves' hyperthyroidism, was used to find distinguishing TCR V-J signatures. Prospective prediction of ophthalmopathy was tested in an independent validation cohort consisting of some 19 hyperthyroidism patients and about 17 patients who later progressed to ophthalmopathy. The 100 discovery patients were divided at random into training and test sets in a 7:3 ratio. The study also compared thyroid tissue and blood T-cell repertoires from over 5 Graves' hyperthyroidism patients. Once sampling was done, hyperthyroidism patients were given methimazole at a starting dose of 30 mg daily, whereas ophthalmopathy patients were given high-dose intravenous methylprednisolone. The paper reports TCR Vbeta CDR3 sequencing of roughly 140 peripheral blood samples: approximately 43 ophthalmopathy, roughly 74 hyperthyroidism and 17 progressor patients.

Amplification of TCR beta CDR3 regions was carried out from RNA transcripts. A first-round RT-PCR of the TCR CDR3 used the HTBI primer set with the Qiagen OneStep RT-PCR kit. Libraries were constructed in a second round of multiplex PCR, after which size selection and purification were performed. Libraries were sequenced paired-end with 100 bp reads on an Illumina HiSeq2000. The source study handled its data this way. SOAPnuke was used to process the raw data, throwing out any read that contained adapters or uncalled bases, had a mean Phred below 15, or lacked an exact constant-primer or identifier match. COPE v1.2.5 was used to merge high-quality paired reads, and clonotypes were defined as unique nucleotide sequences. Clonotypes were aligned to IMGT TRBV, TRBD and TRBJ reference segments using MiTCR v1.1. The analysis included only V-J combinations with a frequency above 0.0001, which together covered 99% to 99.2% of the repertoires. A TCS score was defined as the ratio between F50 (clonal expansion) and ExV (chaos), using BLOSUM62-based TCRdist between CDR3 peptides within each V-J. Welch's t-statistics and random forest reduced around 510 V-J features to about 12, which were used in a naive Bayes classifier (R e1071). TCRdb reran the public reads through fastp at Q25 and MiXCR, keeping productive beta chains. Records with the same CDR3 protein are collapsed into one entry carrying the most frequent genes and DNA. The authors' filters were not applied to this entry. The sample includes roughly 300,000 distinct CDR3 sequences, with 14% observed a single time. The ten top clones hold under 30% of the sample.

Graves' hyperthyroidism was defined as stable when no progression to ophthalmopathy occurred over 18 months of follow-up. Hyperthyroidism patients were newly diagnosed, had a disease duration of under 2 months, and were aged 18 to 65 years. Any patient with an uncontrolled infection, another autoimmune disease, pregnancy or lactation was excluded. Diagnoses were based on clinical symptoms, serum thyroxine and TRAb, thyroid ultrasound and orbital computed tomography. PBMCs were isolated from approximately 10 ml of fresh peripheral blood by Ficoll-Paque density gradient centrifugation. Total RNA was extracted with Trizol reagent, and quality was checked on an Agilent 2100 Bioanalyzer. General findings and caveats noted by the study authors: No statistical method was used to fix the sample size in advance, and group allocation was not hidden from the investigators. In validation, the model predicted progression to ophthalmopathy with just under 71% sensitivity and over 72% specificity, a median of 6.5 months before onset. In cross-validation, a model built on a 13 V-J signature told ophthalmopathy apart from stable hyperthyroidism with approximately 91% sensitivity and approximately 84% specificity, and in testing the same model reached 80%/75%. Blood samples also contained most of the expanded thyroid clonotypes (frequency above 0.001), which suggests that blood repertoires may reflect thyroid immune responses.

From the cysteine through the phenylalanine, the CDR3 covers 14 amino acids. Only the CDR3 DNA is retained, 42 bases long and in frame from the first base. V sheds 3 bases and J sheds 3 bases, leaving 9 bases between their ends. CDR1 SEHNR and CDR2 FQNEAQ are derived from the germline V gene (reference sequence). This clonotype was sampled from a woman in her twenties or thirties with Graves' hyperthyroidism. This sequence uses TRBV7-9 and TRBJ1-5; no D gene can be assigned with confidence. The source material was blood. Here is the DNA: TGTGCCAGCAGCTTCAGCGGAGACAATCAGCCCCAGCATTTT. Its translation is CASSFSGDNQPQHF.